Detailed here is one T cell receptor beta chain. The data stem from a study of CD8+CD57+ T cells in acquired aplastic anemia. This CDR3 has 12 residues. V was pared by 5 bases and J by 3 bases, with 10 bases between. The germline gives CDR1 DFQATT, CDR2 SNEGSKA (reference sequence). Genomic DNA provided the template from which TCR beta VDJ and CDR3 profiles were obtained. Via MiXCR, TCRdb re-called the reads, giving one row per CDR3 protein. The sample includes approximately 95,000 distinct CDR3 sequences, around 68% of them seen just once. Selection for sequencing was limited to patients who had shown CD8+CD57+ cell expansion by flow cytometry. Patients, without exception, had severe acquired aplastic anemia. Untreated patients provided the blood samples, with no therapy given before sampling.

The receptor comes from a human donor with aplastic anemia. Sequencing was performed on sorted CD4+, CD8+, or CD8+CD57+ T cells (not recorded which) from PBMCs. This chain connects TRBV20-1 to TRBJ2-5; D perhaps matches TRBD2 (5 bases). CDR3 protein: CSAVLEEETQYF. CDR3 coding DNA: TGCAGTGCTGTACTAGAGGAAGAGACCCAGTACTTC.